This T cell receptor (beta chain) was obtained from a study of blood T cell repertoires in COVID-19. Overall study: The United States, Italy and Spain provided the acute and convalescent COVID-19 samples.

Clones were sequenced by immunoSEQ multiplex PCR, and TCRdb holds only the in-frame ones, with some missing. The table shows about 480,000 clones, with 70% to 90% occurring only once. CDR3 length: 13 residues. V was clipped by 5 bases and J by 11 bases, with 18 bases between them. The germline CDR1 and CDR2 sequences are SGHKS and YYEKEE (reference sequence). Participants spanned ages about 18 to 90 years and resided in some 22 US areas. Donors were grouped by their self-reported clinical history. The sequencing input was PBMCs or T cells enriched from blood (not recorded which). The rearrangement links TRBV5-5 to TRBJ2-3; D is possibly TRBD2 (5 bases). The receptor comes from a woman between 18 and 30 years old with acute COVID-19. As DNA, the CDR3 is TGTGCCAGCAGTCGGGCCCGGGGTGGTGAGCAGTATTTT. Protein product: CASSRARGGEQYF.